Following are 21 T cell receptor beta chains from one sample sequenced in a study. The sorted Tregs were CD4+CD25+CD127-/low cells. TCRdb ran MiXCR on the 5' RACE reads and lists one entry per CDR3 protein. The sample consists of fewer than 65,000 distinct CDR3 sequences, less than 25% of them appearing once. Sequencing was carried out using tumor-infiltrating Tregs sorted from the breast tumor. Every receptor here comes from a female donor with breast cancer.

The J gene is TRBJ2-1, the V gene TRBV28; D ambiguous. Trimming left V 7 bases short and J 8 bases short, with 12 bases between. CDR1 is MDHEN, CDR2 SYDVKM, per germline. This CDR3 is 12 amino acids long. The CDR3 DNA sequence: TGTGCCAGCACCCCGGATAGGGATGAGCAGTTCTTC. This sequence encodes CASTPDRDEQFF.

By sample share, this clonotype is medium-sized (0.01 to 0.1%). J is TRBJ2-1 and V is TRBV5-1; TRBD2 matches at 7 bases. CDR3 length: 15 amino acids. CDR1 and CDR2 from the germline V gene are SGHRS and YFSETQ. V dropped 0 bases and J dropped 0; count of bases not matched to a gene: 0. CDR3 DNA sequence: TGCGCCAGCAGCTTGGGCGGGAGCTCCTACAATGAGCAGTTCTTC. Translating gives CASSLGGSSYNEQFF.

The J gene is TRBJ2-3, the V gene TRBV10-3; D unresolved. This CDR3 spans 14 amino acids. Trimming removed 10 bases at V and 0 bases at J, with 14 bases between. Germline CDR1 and CDR2: ENHRY and SYGVKD. The CDR3 nucleotides are TGTGCCAGAGAAAGGAGTCAAAGCACAGATACGCAGTATTTT. This gives the protein CARERSQSTDTQYF.

This clonotype was detected ten times or more. The chain couples TRBV6-6 to TRBJ2-3; 8 positions match TRBD1. V shed 8 bases, J shed 0 bases, and the junction held 4 bases outside the gene matches. Per the germline V gene, CDR1 is MNHNY and CDR2 is SVGAGI (reference sequence). CDR3 size: 14 residues. Here the CDR3 reads CASRGQGSTDTQYF. CDR3 DNA sequence: TGTGCCAGCCGAGGACAGGGCAGCACAGATACGCAGTATTTT.

The chain employs TRBV4-3 and TRBJ1-5; no reliable D call. The CDR3 length is 15 residues. Trimming cost V 1 base and J 1 base, with 8 bases left between them. CDR1 is LGHNA, CDR2 YSLEER, per germline. The CDR3 coding sequence is TGCGCCAGCAGCCAAGTCCGGAGCAGCAATCAGCCCCAGCATTTT. Translation: CASSQVRSSNQPQHF.

This clonotype has a count of ten or more. This chain joins TRBV10-3 and TRBJ1-5; D is unresolved. CDR1 is ENHRY and CDR2 is SYGVKD in the germline V gene. This CDR3 is 15 amino acids long. The V end lost 4 bases, the J end lost 1 base, and 11 bases lay between the germline ends. The CDR3 DNA sequence: TGTGCCATCAGTGCTCAGCTGGGAAGCAATCAGCCCCAGCATTTT. This encodes CAISAQLGSNQPQHF.

This clonotype was seen a handful of times. This sequence joins TRBV24-1 and TRBJ2-3; TRBD2 aligns across 10 bases. After removal of 12 bases from V and 3 bases from J, the junction contained 5 bases not matched to a gene. The CDR3 runs 13 residues. Germline V CDR1 and CDR2: KGHDR, SFDVKD. Written as DNA, the CDR3 is TGTGCCGTGTCTAGCGGGAGTACAGATACGCAGTATTTT. The encoded protein is CAVSSGSTDTQYF.

This clonotype ranks as medium-sized. The chain joins TRBV5-1 to TRBJ1-2, with TRBD1 matching 9 bases. This CDR3 has 14 residues. The germline V gene encodes CDR1 SGHRS and CDR2 YFSETQ. After removal of 4 bases from V and 7 bases from J, the junction contained 8 bases not matched to a gene. The DNA of the CDR3 is TGCGCCAGCAGCCAAATGGGACAGGGTTCTGGCTACACCTTC. This translates into CASSQMGQGSGYTF.

Regarding this clonotype: A much larger clone is a single base away; this may be a read error. The chain recombines TRBV29-1 with TRBJ2-3; 9 positions match TRBD2. Per germline, CDR1 SQVTM and CDR2 ANQGSEA. Trimming removed 7 bases from V and 1 base from J; junction bases left unmatched: 6. The CDR3 has 14 residues. The chain's CDR3 is CSAEIAGGTDTQYF. In nucleotides, the CDR3 is TGCAGCGCAGAGATAGCGGGAGGCACAGATACGCAGTATTTT.

This clonotype was picked up many times. The gene calls are TRBV20-1 and TRBJ2-3; weak D call: TRBD1 (5 bases). Trimming stripped 0 bases from V and 2 bases from J, with 9 bases between. The CDR3 has 14 amino acids. Germline CDR1 DFQATT, CDR2 SNEGSKA (reference sequence). CDR3 DNA sequence: TGCAGTGCTAGAGATCCGACAGACACAGATACGCAGTATTTT. It yields the protein CSARDPTDTDTQYF.

A note on this clonotype: Without the conserved terminal phenylalanine or tryptophan, this CDR3 likely stems from a read error. CDR3 bases: TGTGCTAGCAGCCCAAGACAGGGGATCCTGGCTAATGAAAAACTGTTTCTT. Residues: CASSPRQGILANEKLFL. This chain joins TRBV7-8 and TRBJ1-4; 8 nucleotides match TRBD1. There are 17 residues in the CDR3. The germline gives CDR1 SGHVS, CDR2 FQNEAQ.

The rearrangement uses TRBV29-1 and TRBJ1-1, with 8 bases identical to TRBD1. Germline V gene data show CDR1 as SQVTM and CDR2 as ANQGSEA. The CDR3 has 14 amino acids. The V segment lost 6 bases and the J segment 2 bases; nucleotides outside the gene matches: 8. The chain's CDR3 is CSVLFTGGNTEAFF. In DNA form, the CDR3 reads TGCAGCGTCCTATTTACAGGGGGAAACACTGAAGCTTTCTTT.

A few counts support this clonotype. The chain joins TRBV7-9 to TRBJ1-2; no definite D call. The length of the CDR3 is 15 residues. Germline CDR1 is SEHNR and CDR2 is FQNEAQ (reference sequence). With 5 bases removed from V and 3 bases from J, the gap between germline ends came to 16 bases. For the CDR3, the DNA is TGTGCCAGCAGCGCGACAAGGCTCCTTGACTATGGCTACACCTTC. It is translated as CASSATRLLDYGYTF.

In nucleotides, the CDR3 is TGCGCCAGCAGCACTACTGGTGGGGTATGGGGAAACACTGAAGCTTTCTTT. This encodes CASSTTGGVWGNTEAFF. J is TRBJ1-1 and V is TRBV5-1, with D unclear. The CDR3 has 17 residues. V was clipped by 4 bases and J by 2 bases, with 21 bases between them. Germline CDR1 reads SGHRS; CDR2 reads YFSETQ.

With regard to this clonotype: It may be a read error: a sequence one base away is much more abundant. The chain is built from TRBV5-1 and TRBJ2-3; D remains ambiguous. Trimming shortened V by 4 bases and J by 5 bases, and 17 bases separated the two germline ends. Germline V gene sequence: CDR1 SGHRS, CDR2 YFSETQ. This CDR3 has 15 amino acids. CDR3 sequence (DNA): TGCGCCAGCAGCGTGGCCCCTTCTCTGGGAGATACGCAGTATTTT. It is translated as CASSVAPSLGDTQYF.

The rearrangement uses TRBV9 and TRBJ1-1; no reliable D call. Trimming shortened V by 3 bases and J by 1 base, and 13 bases separated the two germline ends. Germline assignment: CDR1 SGDLS and CDR2 YYNGEE. The CDR3 runs to 15 residues. This CDR3 reads CASSGVDAKNTEAFF. DNA for the CDR3: TGTGCCAGCAGCGGAGTTGACGCAAAGAACACTGAAGCTTTCTTT.

By share, this clonotype counts as medium-sized. The chain recombines TRBV12-3 or TRBV12-4 with TRBJ1-2, with a tentative D call TRBD1 (6 bases). This CDR3 region has 15 residues. The germline V and J ends were trimmed by 5 bases and 4 bases, with 17 bases remaining between them. The CDR3 region is CASSIPGTYFYGYTF. CDR3 coding DNA: TGTGCCAGCAGTATCCCCGGGACATACTTCTATGGCTACACCTTC.

A few counts support this clonotype. CDR3 bases: TGTGCCAGCTCACTTAGAGCAGATACGCAGTATTTT. Protein sequence: CASSLRADTQYF. V usage is TRBV18 and J usage is TRBJ2-3; D is unresolved. The germline V gene has CDR1 KGHSH and CDR2 LQKENI. This CDR3 comprises 12 residues. V was cut by 4 bases and J by 4 bases, with 6 bases left in between.

The V gene is TRBV10-3, the J gene TRBJ2-3; no reliable D call. V lost 2 bases, J lost 5 bases, and 8 bases lay in between. From germline, CDR1 is ENHRY and CDR2 SYGVKD. The CDR3 totals 13 residues. The CDR3: CAISEDVEDTQYF. CDR3 DNA sequence: TGTGCCATCAGTGAGGACGTTGAAGATACGCAGTATTTT.

By proportion, this clonotype is medium-sized. The chain recombines TRBV9 with TRBJ2-2; 12 nucleotides align to TRBD2. Per the germline V gene, CDR1 is SGDLS and CDR2 is YYNGEE. V gave up 4 bases and J gave up 6 bases; unmatched junction bases: 7. The CDR3 length is 16 residues. The CDR3 DNA reads as TGTGCCAGCAGCTATAGGGCTAGCGGGAGGGCCGGGGAGCTGTTTTTT. Translated: CASSYRASGRAGELFF.

In the case of this clonotype: Lacking the conserved final phenylalanine or tryptophan, this CDR3 likely reflects a read error. The J gene is TRBJ1-1, the V gene TRBV12-3 or TRBV12-4; D ambiguous. The end of the DNA aligns better with TRBJ1-6, so the J call may be wrong. There are 15 residues in the CDR3. This chain's CDR3 is CASSYSIEGHSPLHV. CDR3 DNA: TGTGCCAGCAGTTACTCGATAGAAGGGCATTCACCCCTCCACGTT.